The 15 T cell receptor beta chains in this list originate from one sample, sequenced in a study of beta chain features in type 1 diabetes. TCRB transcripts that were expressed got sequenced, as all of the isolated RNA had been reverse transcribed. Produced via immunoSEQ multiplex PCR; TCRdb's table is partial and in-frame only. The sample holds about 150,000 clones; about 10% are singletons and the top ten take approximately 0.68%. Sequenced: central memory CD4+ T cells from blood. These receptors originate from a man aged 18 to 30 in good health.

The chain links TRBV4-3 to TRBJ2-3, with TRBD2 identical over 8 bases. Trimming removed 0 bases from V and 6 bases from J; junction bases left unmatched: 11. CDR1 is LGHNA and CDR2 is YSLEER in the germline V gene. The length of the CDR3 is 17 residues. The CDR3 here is CASSQDSVAGGLDTQYF. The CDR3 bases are TGCGCCAGCAGCCAAGATTCTGTTGCGGGGGGCCTGGATACGCAGTATTTT.

In DNA form, the CDR3 reads TGCAGCGTTCAGCTAGCGGGGGGAAATACGCAGTATTTT. It codes for CSVQLAGGNTQYF. The rearrangement links TRBV29-1 to TRBJ2-3; 11 bases align to TRBD2. The length of the CDR3 is 13 residues. Germline loops: CDR1 SQVTM, CDR2 ANQGSEA. V was pared by 5 bases and J by 7 bases, with 5 bases of the junction left unmatched.

CDR3 residues: CASSTWEDRGNQPQHF. In DNA, the CDR3 is TGTGCCAGCAGCACCTGGGAGGACAGGGGGAATCAGCCCCAGCATTTT. The chain links TRBV21-1 to TRBJ1-5; whether TRBD1, the table's D call, matches the DNA was not checked. TRBV21-1 is tagged as a pseudogene. This CDR3 comprises 16 residues.

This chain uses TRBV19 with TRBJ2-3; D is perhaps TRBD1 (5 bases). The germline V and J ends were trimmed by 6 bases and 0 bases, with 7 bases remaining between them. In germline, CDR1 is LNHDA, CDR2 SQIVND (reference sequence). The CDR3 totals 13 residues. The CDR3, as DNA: TGTGCCAGTAGGGACACTAGCACAGATACGCAGTATTTT. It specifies CASRDTSTDTQYF. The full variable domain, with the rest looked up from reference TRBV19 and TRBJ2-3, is DGGITQSPKYLFRKEGQNVTLSCEQNLNHDAMYWYRQDPGQGLRLIYYSQIVNDFQKGDIAEGYSVSREKKESFPLTVTSAQKNPTAFYLCASRDTSTDTQYFGPGTRLTVL.

The CDR3 DNA follows: TGTGCCAGTAGAATACCCGGGACAAGGGGAATCGATGAGCAGTTCTTC. This codes for CASRIPGTRGIDEQFF. The J gene is TRBJ2-1, the V gene TRBV19, with D possibly TRBD1 on 6 matching bases. Germline assignment: CDR1 LNHDA and CDR2 SQIVND (reference sequence). CDR3 length equals 16 residues. Trimming shortened V by 6 bases and J by 8 bases, and 23 bases separated the two germline ends.

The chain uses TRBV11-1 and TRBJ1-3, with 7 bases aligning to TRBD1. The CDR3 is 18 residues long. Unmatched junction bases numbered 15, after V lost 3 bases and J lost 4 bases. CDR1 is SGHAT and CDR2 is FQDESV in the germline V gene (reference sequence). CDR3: CASSFGRQTGSSGNTIYF. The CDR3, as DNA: TGTGCCAGCAGCTTTGGAAGACAGACAGGGAGTTCCGGAAACACCATATATTTT.

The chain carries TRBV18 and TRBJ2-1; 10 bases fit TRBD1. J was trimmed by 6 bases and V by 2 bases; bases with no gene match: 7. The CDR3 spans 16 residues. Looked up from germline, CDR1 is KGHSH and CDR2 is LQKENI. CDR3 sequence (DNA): TGTGCCAGCTCACCATCAATCGGGACAGGGGTCAATGAGCAGTTCTTC. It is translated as CASSPSIGTGVNEQFF.

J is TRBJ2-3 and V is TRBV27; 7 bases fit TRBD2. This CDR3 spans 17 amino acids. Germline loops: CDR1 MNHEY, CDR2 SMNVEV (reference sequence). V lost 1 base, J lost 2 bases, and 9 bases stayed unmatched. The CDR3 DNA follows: TGTGCCAGCAGTTTATACCTAGCGGCATCTTCCACAGATACGCAGTATTTT. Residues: CASSLYLAASSTDTQYF.

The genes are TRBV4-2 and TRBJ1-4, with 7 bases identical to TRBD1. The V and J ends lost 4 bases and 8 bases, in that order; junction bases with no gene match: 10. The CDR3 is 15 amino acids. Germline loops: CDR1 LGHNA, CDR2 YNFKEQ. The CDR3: CASSPSGGEKEKLFF. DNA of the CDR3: TGTGCCAGCAGCCCCTCAGGGGGAGAAAAAGAAAAACTGTTTTTT.

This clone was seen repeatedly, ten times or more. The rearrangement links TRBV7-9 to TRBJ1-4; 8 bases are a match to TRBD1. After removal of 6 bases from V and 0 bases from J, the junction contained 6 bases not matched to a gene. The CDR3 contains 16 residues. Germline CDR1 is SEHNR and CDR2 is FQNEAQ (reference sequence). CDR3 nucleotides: TGTGCCAGCAGGGAACAGGGGGGAGCAACTAATGAAAAACTGTTTTTT. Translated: CASREQGGATNEKLFF.

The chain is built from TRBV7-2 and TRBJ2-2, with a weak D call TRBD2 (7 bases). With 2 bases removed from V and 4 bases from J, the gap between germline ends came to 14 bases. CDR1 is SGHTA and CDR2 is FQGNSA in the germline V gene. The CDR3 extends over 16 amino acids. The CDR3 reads CASSLLGGEPTGELFF. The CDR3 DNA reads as TGTGCCAGCAGCTTATTAGGGGGGGAACCCACCGGGGAGCTGTTTTTT.

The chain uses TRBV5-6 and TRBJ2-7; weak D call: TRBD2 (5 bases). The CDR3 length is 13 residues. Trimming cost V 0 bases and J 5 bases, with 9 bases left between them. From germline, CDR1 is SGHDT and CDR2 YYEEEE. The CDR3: CASSLVGGNEQYF. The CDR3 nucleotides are TGTGCCAGCAGCTTGGTAGGAGGTAACGAGCAGTACTTC.

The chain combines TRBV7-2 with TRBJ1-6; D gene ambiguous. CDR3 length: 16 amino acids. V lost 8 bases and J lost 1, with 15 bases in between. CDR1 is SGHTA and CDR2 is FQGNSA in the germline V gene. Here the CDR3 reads CASALSATSYNSPLHF. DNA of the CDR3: TGTGCCAGCGCCCTGAGCGCCACATCCTATAATTCACCCCTCCACTTT.

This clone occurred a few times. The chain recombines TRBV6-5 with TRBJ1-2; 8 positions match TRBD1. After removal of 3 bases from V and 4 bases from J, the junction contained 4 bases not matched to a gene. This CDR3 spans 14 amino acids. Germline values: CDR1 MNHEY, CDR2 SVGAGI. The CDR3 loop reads CASSYKDRAYGYTF. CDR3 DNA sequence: TGTGCCAGCAGTTATAAGGACAGGGCCTATGGCTACACCTTC.

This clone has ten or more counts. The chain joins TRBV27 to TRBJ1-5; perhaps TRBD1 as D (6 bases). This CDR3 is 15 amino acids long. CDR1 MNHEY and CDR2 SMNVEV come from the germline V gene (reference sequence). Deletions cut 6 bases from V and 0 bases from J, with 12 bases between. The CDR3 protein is CASRPGQISNQPQHF. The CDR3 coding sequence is TGTGCCAGCAGACCGGGACAAATTAGCAATCAGCCCCAGCATTTT.